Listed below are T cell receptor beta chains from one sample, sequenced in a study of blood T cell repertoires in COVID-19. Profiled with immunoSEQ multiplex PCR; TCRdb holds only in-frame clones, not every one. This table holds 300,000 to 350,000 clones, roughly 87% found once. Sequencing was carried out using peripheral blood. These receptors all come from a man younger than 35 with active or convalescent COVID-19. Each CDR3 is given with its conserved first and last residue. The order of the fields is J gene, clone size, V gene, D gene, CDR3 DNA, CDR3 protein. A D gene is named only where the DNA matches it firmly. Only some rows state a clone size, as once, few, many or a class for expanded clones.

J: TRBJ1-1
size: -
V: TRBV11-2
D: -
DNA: TGTGCCAGCAGCTTATATCGGGGGAGCACTGAAGCTTTCTTT
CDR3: CASSLYRGSTEAFF

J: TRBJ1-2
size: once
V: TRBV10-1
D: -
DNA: TGCGCCAGCAGTGAGTCAAACAGGGCCTTTAACTATGGCTACACCTTC
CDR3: CASSESNRAFNYGYTF

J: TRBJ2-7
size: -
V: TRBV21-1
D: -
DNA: TGTGCCAGCAGCAAACAGAGTAGCGGGAGCCAGAAATCCTACGAGCAGTACTTC
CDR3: CASSKQSSGSQKSYEQYF

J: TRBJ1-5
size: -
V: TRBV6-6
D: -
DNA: TGTGCCAGCAGTTACCCGGGGAACAATCAGCCCCAGCATTTT
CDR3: CASSYPGNNQPQHF

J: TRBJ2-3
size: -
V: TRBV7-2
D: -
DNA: TGTGCCAGCAGCCCCTTCACAGATACGCAGTATTTT
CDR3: CASSPFTDTQYF

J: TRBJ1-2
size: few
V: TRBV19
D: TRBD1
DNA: TGTGCCAGTAGTCCCATTCGACAGGGATCTTTTAACTATGGCTACACCTTC
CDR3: CASSPIRQGSFNYGYTF

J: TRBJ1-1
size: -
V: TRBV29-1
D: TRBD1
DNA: TGCAGCCACGGACAGGGAACGACTGAAGCTTTCTTT
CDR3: CSHGQGTTEAFF

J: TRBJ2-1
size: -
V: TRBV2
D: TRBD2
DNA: TGTGCCAGCAAGCGAACTAGCGGGGCGAATGAGCAGTTCTTC
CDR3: CASKRTSGANEQFF

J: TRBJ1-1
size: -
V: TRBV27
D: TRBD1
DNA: TGTGCCAGCAGTCCGTCCCGGGACAGGGCCGGTGAAGCTTTCTTT
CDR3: CASSPSRDRAGEAFF

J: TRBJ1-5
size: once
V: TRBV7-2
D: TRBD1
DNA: TGTGCCAGCAGCTACCCGAGGACAGGTCACCGGGAGCCCCAGCATTTT
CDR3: CASSYPRTGHREPQHF

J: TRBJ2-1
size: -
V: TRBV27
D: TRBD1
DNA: TGTGCCAGCAGCGAGACTCCGGGACAGGGGAGGGATGAGCAGTTCTTC
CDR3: CASSETPGQGRDEQFF